These 8 T cell receptor beta chains originate from one sample sequenced in a study of blood T cell repertoires in COVID-19. Profiled with immunoSEQ multiplex PCR; TCRdb holds only in-frame clones, not every one. The sample yields about 35,000 clones, about 80% seen once. The sample was peripheral blood. The receptors here all came from a woman aged 70 to 79 with acute or convalescent COVID-19.

The chain joins TRBV7-6 to TRBJ2-1; TRBD1 is a possible D gene (5 bases). Trimming removed 4 bases at V and 3 bases at J, with 16 bases between. Germline CDR1 and CDR2: SGHVS and FNYEAQ. CDR3 length: 16 residues. The DNA for the CDR3 is TGTGCCAGCAGCTCTCTTGGGGCAACAGACTACAATGAGCAGTTCTTC. Amino acids: CASSSLGATDYNEQFF.

The V gene is TRBV5-6, the J gene TRBJ1-2; D is undetermined. Germline V CDR1 and CDR2: SGHDT, YYEEEE. Between the trimmed V and J ends, which lost 0 bases and 1 base, there was a span of 4 bases. The CDR3 runs to 13 residues. The CDR3 sequence is CASSLDGNYGYTF. In nucleotides, the CDR3 is TGTGCCAGCAGCTTGGACGGTAACTATGGCTACACCTTC.

The chain combines TRBV19 with TRBJ1-3; 7 bases agree with TRBD1. Germline trimming cut 10 bases from V and 2 bases from J; bases unmatched to any gene: 11. There are 15 residues in the CDR3. CDR1 LNHDA and CDR2 SQIVND come from the germline V gene (reference sequence). The CDR3 is CATGDRVIAGNTIYF. DNA of the CDR3: TGTGCCACCGGAGACAGGGTAATAGCTGGAAACACCATATATTTT.

The genes are TRBV6-2 or TRBV6-3 and TRBJ2-1; D perhaps matches TRBD1 (5 bases). This CDR3 comprises 12 residues. Germline V CDR1 and CDR2: MNHEY, SVGEGT. V lost 2 bases and J 12 bases, leaving 11 bases between the germline ends. The CDR3 region is CASSYRAGLQFF. Here the CDR3 DNA reads TGTGCCAGCAGTTACCGGGCAGGGTTGCAGTTCTTC.

This clone was detected once. This chain joins TRBV6-6 and TRBJ1-2, with 8 nucleotides matching TRBD1. Unmatched junction bases numbered 8, after V lost 2 bases and J lost 6 bases. Germline CDR1 is MNHNY and CDR2 is SVGAGI (reference sequence). The CDR3 runs 15 residues. CDR3 nucleotides: TGTGCCAGCAGTTACGACTTTCAGGGGGCGGATGGCTACACCTTC. Encoded protein: CASSYDFQGADGYTF.

This clone was observed a few times. The gene calls are TRBV7-9 and TRBJ2-3, with 10 bases matching TRBD2. V gave up 1 base and J gave up 1 base; unmatched junction bases: 5. Germline V lookup: CDR1 SEHNR, CDR2 FQNEAQ (reference sequence). This CDR3 region has 17 residues. The CDR3 DNA is TGTGCCAGCAGCTTAGTTATGAGCGGGGGGGGCACAGATACGCAGTATTTT. Encoded protein: CASSLVMSGGGTDTQYF.

This chain joins TRBV29-1 and TRBJ1-1; no clear D. This CDR3 is built from 13 residues. The V gene's germline CDR1 is SQVTM and CDR2 ANQGSEA. The ends were cut back, 1 base at V and 1 base at J, with 7 bases in the middle. The CDR3 coding sequence is TGCAGCGTTGAAGTTGGTAGGAACACTGAAGCTTTCTTT. Translated, it gives CSVEVGRNTEAFF.

The CDR3 reads CASSSDWDEKLFF. The CDR3 DNA is TGTGCCAGCAGTTCCGACTGGGATGAAAAACTGTTTTTT. The rearrangement links TRBV6-1 to TRBJ1-4, with no clear D. The CDR3 is made up of 13 amino acids. The germline V gene encodes CDR1 MNHNS and CDR2 SASEGT. V lost 5 bases and J lost 6, with 10 bases in between.